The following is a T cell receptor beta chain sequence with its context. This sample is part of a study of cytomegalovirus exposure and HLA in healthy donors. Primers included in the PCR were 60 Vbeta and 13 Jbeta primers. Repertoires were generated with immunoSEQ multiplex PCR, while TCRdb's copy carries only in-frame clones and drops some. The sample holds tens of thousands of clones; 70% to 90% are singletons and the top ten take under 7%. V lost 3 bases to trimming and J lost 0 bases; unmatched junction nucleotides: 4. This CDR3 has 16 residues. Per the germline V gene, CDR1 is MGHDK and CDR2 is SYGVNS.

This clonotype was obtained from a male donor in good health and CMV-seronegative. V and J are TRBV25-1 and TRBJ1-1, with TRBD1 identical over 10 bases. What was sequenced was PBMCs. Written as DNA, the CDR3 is TGTGCCAGCAGTGAGGGGACAGGGGTGATGAACACTGAAGCTTTCTTT. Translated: CASSEGTGVMNTEAFF. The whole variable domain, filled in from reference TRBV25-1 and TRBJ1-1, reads EADIYQTPRYLVIGTGKKITLECSQTMGHDKMYWYQQDPGMELHLIHYSYGVNSTEKGDLSSESTVSRIRTEHFPLTLESARPSHTSQYLCASSEGTGVMNTEAFFGQGTRLTVV.